The present T cell receptor beta chain was sequenced within a study of T cell changes during pregnancy in multiple sclerosis (dated by TCRdb to the late 2010s). With regard to the full study: In women with multiple sclerosis, the researchers looked at how the T cell repertoire shifted as pregnancy progressed.

On this clone itself: Its antigen is not yet known. Base qualities are missing; no much larger clone stands one base away.

Library preparation was by the immunoSEQ multiplex PCR assay. Drawn from immuneACCESS, this table holds only the in-frame rearrangements with V and J called that TCRdb kept. Clones are partly lost; checked studies trace under half to an unresolved V gene and leave the rest unexplained. Across this sample there are about 62,000 clones, with around 93% seen only once. Less than 3% of the sample comes from the top ten. The source was peripheral blood, collected in the second trimester of pregnancy. This TCR was recovered from a female donor in good health, enrolled as a control in a pregnancy study.

CDR3 loop: CASSLARGTEAFF. The DNA sequence follows: TGTGCCAGCAGCTTAGCACGAGGCACTGAAGCTTTCTTT. The chain joins TRBV11-2 to TRBJ1-1, with the D gene not clear enough to name. Via the germline V gene, CDR1 is SGHAT and CDR2 FQNNGV. From the cysteine through the phenylalanine, the CDR3 covers 13 amino acids. The CDR3 DNA has 39 bases and is translated from base 1. V lost 1 base and J lost 4 bases; the stretch between them is 7 bases long. Outside the CDR3, residues come from the reference TRBV11-2 and TRBJ1-1 proteins, so the full variable domain is: EAGVAQSPRYKIIEKRQSVAFWCNPISGHATLYWYQQILGQGPKLLIQFQNNGVVDDSQLPKDRFSAERLKGVDSTLKIQPAKLEDSAVYLCASSLARGTEAFFGQGTRLTVV.